These T cell receptor beta chains were read from a single sample in a study of T cells expressing NK-cell markers. TCRdb re-called the 5' RACE reads; every CDR3 protein appears as one record, without DNA. The sample table sets out 400,000 to 500,000 distinct CDR3 sequences. Input material: blood T cells: a sorted CD56 or NKG2C T cell subset, CD4+ or CD8+ T cells, or bulk PBMC T cells (not recorded which). The receptors shown here come from a woman aged 18-70 years in good health. CDR3s include the opening cysteine and the closing phenylalanine or tryptophan. Each record gives: clone size, J gene, V gene, CDR3 protein. Clone size is given for some rows only: seen once, a few or many times, or a class if the clone is expanded.

NA | TRBJ1-2 | TRBV20-1 | CSARDLGRGDGYTF
NA | TRBJ2-3 | TRBV20-1 | CIRGPPMGDTQYF
NA | TRBJ2-5 | TRBV25-1 | CATWRSGETQYF
NA | TRBJ2-1 | TRBV29-1 | CSVEDPGRSSYNEQFF
NA | TRBJ1-2 | TRBV12-3/TRBV12-4 | CASSLWGSGYTF
NA | TRBJ2-4 | TRBV12-5 | CASADGGRGLKNIQYF
NA | TRBJ2-5 | TRBV4-1 | CASSPTGLKETQYF
NA | TRBJ2-1 | TRBV20-1 | CSARDLAGAVYNEQFF
NA | TRBJ2-5 | TRBV15 | CATSRDSLPWEETQYF
NA | TRBJ2-3 | TRBV5-1 | CASSLRPPPPTDTQYF
NA | TRBJ2-1 | TRBV6-5 | CASSYSTPYNEQFF
NA | TRBJ1-3 | TRBV20-1 | CSAYAGVRHLSGNTIYF
NA | TRBJ1-5 | TRBV10-3 | CAISESMGGNQPQHF
NA | TRBJ1-1 | TRBV6-1 | CASSPTGTGRNTEAFF
medium-sized | TRBJ2-1 | TRBV6-2/TRBV6-3 | CASSYEQLGVNEQFF
NA | TRBJ2-3 | TRBV6-2/TRBV6-3 | CASSWLARTDTQYF
NA | TRBJ1-4 | TRBV5-1 | CASSSTYRTAQNEKLFF
NA | TRBJ2-2 | TRBV4-3 | CASSQEGEGAGELFF
NA | TRBJ2-2 | TRBV18 | CASSPAGAVTGELFF
NA | TRBJ2-2 | TRBV7-9 | CASSLAGQRNTGELFF
NA | TRBJ2-1 | TRBV7-2 | CASSHGGFNEQFF
NA | TRBJ2-5 | TRBV27 | CASSFTRLETQYF
NA | TRBJ1-6 | TRBV20-1 | CSAFAQGALDSPLHF
NA | TRBJ1-1 | TRBV12-3/TRBV12-4 | CASSFVEGQGTEAFF
NA | TRBJ2-1 | TRBV7-9 | CASSLVSARGDNEQFF
NA | TRBJ2-2 | TRBV27 | CASATVSNTGELFF
NA | TRBJ2-4 | TRBV7-6 | CASSLEGGGAKNIQYF
NA | TRBJ2-7 | TRBV4-1 | CASSPIMDRAGEQYF
NA | TRBJ1-3 | TRBV7-8 | CASSLEVLPSSGNTIYF
NA | TRBJ2-4 | TRBV7-8 | CASSILQGAKNIQYF
NA | TRBJ2-7 | TRBV12-3/TRBV12-4 | CASSLGGTLAGEQYF
NA | TRBJ1-5 | TRBV6-1 | CASSPNLRDYSNQPQHF
NA | TRBJ1-6 | TRBV4-2 | CASSQTGGYYSNSPLHF
NA | TRBJ2-1 | TRBV6-5 | CASSNGQGAPNEQFF
NA | TRBJ2-1 | TRBV12-3/TRBV12-4 | CASRRAGGNEQFF
NA | TRBJ1-1 | TRBV12-3/TRBV12-4 | CASSLFYEAFF
NA | TRBJ2-3 | TRBV7-8 | CASSPHPGIAGGTDTQYF
NA | TRBJ1-5 | TRBV12-3/TRBV12-4 | CASSPLTGPHQPQHF
NA | TRBJ2-2 | TRBV7-9 | CASSSQGYTGELFF
NA | TRBJ1-2 | TRBV6-2/TRBV6-3 | CASNAYLSHGYTF